The 13 T cell receptor beta chains presented below share a single source sample, sequenced in a study of response to subunit inactivated influenza vaccine. TCRdb called the RT-PCR reads again in MiXCR, with one record for every CDR3 protein. The profile shows 490,000 or so distinct CDR3 sequences, around 8% of them singletons. Sample: PBMCs from blood, taken less than 25 months after vaccination. The receptor source for this set is a man between 45 and 75 years old who received an inactivated influenza vaccine.

V gene TRBV28 combines with J gene TRBJ1-2; D not resolved. V lost 1 base and J lost 13, with 28 bases in between. The CDR3 spans 17 residues. CDR1 is MDHEN and CDR2 is SYDVKM in the germline V gene. CDR3 in DNA: TGTGCCAGCAGTTTATTGGCCCCTAGCCCTCGTGGGTCATACCGCACCTTC. Its translation: CASSLLAPSPRGSYRTF.

This clonotype occurred many times. The CDR3 is CSARDSLGLAGGTDTQYF. The CDR3 coding sequence is TGCAGTGCTAGAGATTCCCTGGGACTAGCGGGAGGAACAGATACGCAGTATTTT. V is TRBV20-1 and J is TRBJ2-3, with TRBD2 identical over 15 bases. The CDR3 is 18 amino acids. The germline CDR1 and CDR2 sequences are DFQATT and SNEGSKA (reference sequence). After removal of 0 bases from V and 3 bases from J, the junction contained 7 bases not matched to a gene.

This clonotype was recorded a few times. The CDR3 DNA reads TGCAGCGTTGAGAAGGCGGGGGGAGAAGAGACCCAGTACTTC. It is translated as CSVEKAGGEETQYF. The chain recombines TRBV29-1 with TRBJ2-5; TRBD2 aligns across 8 bases. J gave up 3 bases and V 3 bases, and 6 bases lay outside the gene matches. Germline CDR1 is SQVTM and CDR2 is ANQGSEA. The CDR3 consists of 14 residues.

This clonotype was seen ten or more times. The rearrangement uses TRBV5-1 and TRBJ2-7, with D perhaps matching TRBD1 or TRBD2 (5 bases each). V was pared by 4 bases and J by 3 bases, with 14 bases between. This CDR3 is 14 amino acids long. CDR1 SGHRS and CDR2 YFSETQ come from the germline V gene. For the CDR3, the DNA is TGCGCCAGCAGCCCGGGGCCTGAATACTACGAGCAGTACTTC. Protein product: CASSPGPEYYEQYF.

In its sample, this clonotype was seen a few times. The J gene is TRBJ2-1, the V gene TRBV6-4, with D uncertain. The germline V gene encodes CDR1 MRHNA and CDR2 SNTAGT. The V end lost 3 bases, the J end lost 1 base, and 10 bases lay between the germline ends. The CDR3 totals 15 residues. The CDR3 sequence: CASSEGPLSYNEQFF. The CDR3 region has the DNA TGTGCCAGCAGTGAAGGGCCCTTATCCTACAATGAGCAGTTCTTC.

This chain connects TRBV20-1 to TRBJ2-7, with 7 bases lining up with TRBD2. CDR3 size: 15 residues. Germline CDR1 reads DFQATT; CDR2 reads SNEGSKA (reference sequence). V lost 2 bases and J lost 4; bases outside the gene matches: 11. The CDR3 reads CSARPSQAGRYEQYF. For the CDR3, the DNA is TGCAGTGCTAGACCCTCCCAAGCGGGAAGGTACGAGCAGTACTTC.

The chain couples TRBV18 to TRBJ2-4; D tentatively reads TRBD1 or TRBD2 (5 bases each). Germline CDR1 KGHSH, CDR2 LQKENI. The V gene lost 1 base and the J gene lost 5 bases, with 15 bases spanning the gap. The CDR3 extends over 16 amino acids. This CDR3 is CASSPLPGTVQNIQYF. DNA for the CDR3: TGTGCCAGCTCACCACTCCCAGGGACGGTTCAAAACATTCAGTACTTC.

This clonotype was observed a handful of times. V usage is TRBV4-3 and J usage is TRBJ2-1; 10 nucleotides match TRBD2. Germline trimming cut 2 bases from V and 7 bases from J; bases unmatched to any gene: 11. Per germline, CDR1 LGHNA and CDR2 YSLEER. The CDR3 has 17 residues. The CDR3 sequence: CASSQLPSGSLFNEQFF. CDR3 nucleotide sequence: TGCGCCAGCAGCCAATTGCCTAGCGGGAGTCTTTTTAATGAGCAGTTCTTC.

This clonotype has a handful of counts. The chain is built from TRBV4-3 and TRBJ1-6; no definite D call. CDR3 size: 15 residues. The ends were cut back, 0 bases at V and 10 bases at J, with 13 bases in the middle. Per germline, CDR1 LGHNA and CDR2 YSLEER. CDR3 nucleotide sequence: TGCGCCAGCAGCCAAGATAGGGAAGGACCCTCACCCCTCCACTTT. Translated: CASSQDREGPSPLHF.

This clonotype was seen at least ten times. The V gene is TRBV6-1, the J gene TRBJ2-7, with TRBD1 identical over 8 bases. The CDR3 has 15 amino acids. After removal of 7 bases from V and 3 bases from J, the junction contained 11 bases not matched to a gene. Looked up from germline, CDR1 is MNHNS and CDR2 is SASEGT. Here the CDR3 DNA reads TGTGCCAGCAATCCTCGGGGACAGGTATTCTACGAGCAGTACTTC. Protein sequence: CASNPRGQVFYEQYF.

This clonotype appeared many times. The J gene is TRBJ1-3, the V gene TRBV4-3; D perhaps matches TRBD1 (5 bases). This CDR3 comprises 16 residues. From germline, CDR1 is LGHNA and CDR2 YSLEER. Trimming stripped 4 bases from V and 3 bases from J, with 16 bases between. The CDR3 loop is CASSPEVGLIGNTIYF. DNA of the CDR3: TGCGCCAGCAGCCCTGAGGTGGGGCTAATTGGAAACACCATATATTTT.

V and J are TRBV18 and TRBJ1-4, with D uncertain. Germline assignment: CDR1 KGHSH and CDR2 LQKENI. V was shortened by 3 bases and J by 0 bases, with 17 bases between the two germline ends. This CDR3 has 18 residues. CDR3 amino acids: CASSPLIARPTTNEKLFF. The CDR3, as DNA: TGTGCCAGCTCACCCCTAATCGCCAGGCCGACAACTAATGAAAAACTGTTTTTT.

This clonotype was seen a few times. The chain couples TRBV10-3 to TRBJ2-1; tentatively, D is TRBD1 (5 bases). The V end was cut by 10 bases, the J end by 5 bases, with 15 bases between. This CDR3 spans 13 amino acids. CDR1 and CDR2 (germline): ENHRY, SYGVKD. The CDR3 region is CATKDTRNNEQFF. The CDR3 DNA is TGTGCCACCAAGGACACGAGAAACAATGAGCAGTTCTTC.